This TCR beta chain was observed in a study of T cell responses to AZD1222 COVID-19 vaccine. Study results and limitations: Without day 14 samples, only post-peak T cell repertoires were studied.

Remarks on this clone: Antigen unknown.

CDR3 length equals 15 residues. Germline CDR1 reads SGHTA; CDR2 reads FQGNSA. Trimming pared 1 base from V and 1 base from J, leaving 10 bases between. The method was immunoSEQ multiplex PCR; TCRdb's version includes in-frame clones alone and lacks a portion of them. The repertoire includes 180,000 or so clones, approximately 90% of them detected once, and about 1.5% sits in the top ten. The V gene is TRBV7-2, the J gene TRBJ1-1; no clear D gene. Sequencing was performed on peripheral blood, taken 28 days after the second AZD1222 dose. This clonotype was sampled from an adult who received the AZD1222 COVID-19 vaccine. CDR3 region: CASSLVGLPNTEAFF. In DNA, the CDR3 is TGTGCCAGCAGCTTAGTAGGCCTACCGAACACTGAAGCTTTCTTT. The entire variable domain, with the rest obtained from reference TRBV7-2 and TRBJ1-1, is as follows: GAGVSQSPSNKVTEKGKDVELRCDPISGHTALYWYRQSLGQGLEFLIYFQGNSAPDKSGLPSDRFSAERTGGSVSTLTIQRTQQEDSAVYLCASSLVGLPNTEAFFGQGTRLTVV.